This T cell receptor beta chain was documented in a study of shared clonotypes between healthy human individuals (dated by TCRdb to the early 2020s). Turning to the overall study: The cohort comprised a couple of women and a few men aged 18 to 49 years. For each donor, CD4 naive and CD4 memory were each given three plates, CD8 naive was given two plates, and CD8 memory was given one plate. Blood TCR repertoires of about five healthy adults were deeply sequenced to estimate repertoire size and the extent of clonotype sharing between individuals. Libraries were prepared and TCR repertoires were sequenced by different laboratories using diverse techniques, in order to increase sequencing depth and limit assay-specific biases. Between about 0.9 and 8.9 billion PBMCs per donor were obtained by leukapheresis.

Using the deep immunoSEQ assay, multiplex PCR amplified TCR CDR3 regions from genomic DNA. For each cell subset, the extracted genomic DNA was distributed evenly across all wells of several immunoSEQ 96-well plates, and each plate served as one replicate. Each replicate PCR for sorted subsets received 200 ng genomic DNA, equal to about 30,000 T cell genomes. Purified libraries were quantified with a Qubit 3.0 fluorometer, sized on a Bioanalyzer 2100, and re-quantified with the KAPA Library Quantification kit. Each immunoSEQ 96-well plate was sequenced on its own single-read 150-cycle Illumina NextSeq 550 flow cell. The published analysis was carried out like this. Because the immunoSEQ output held only junctional sequences and lacked quality scores, the filtering could not match the filtering applied to full-length reads. To assign V/J genes and CDR3, sequences were annotated against IMGT germline references using PyIR, a Python wrapper for IgBLAST v1.9. Reads were removed for weak V/J assignments (E-value above 1e-6), missing CDR3, stop codons, out-of-frame junctions, or ambiguous translated residues. V3J clonotypes were defined as sequences sharing an identical inferred V gene, J gene, and CDR3 amino acid sequence. Percentage overlap between repertoires was calculated by dividing the number of shared unique clonotypes by the size of the smaller repertoire. Repertoire richness was assessed with RTK rarefaction, the Chao1 estimator, and Recon v2.1 estimates of unobserved clonotypes. OLGA was used to compute generation probabilities for all TCRbeta clonotypes that the gDNA method yielded from a handful of donors. The table comes from immuneACCESS by way of TCRdb, which keeps in-frame sequences with V and J called. Part of the clones is missing from these tables; in studies checked, under half for an unresolved V gene and the rest for unknown reasons. The V and J calls and clone size come from that table; D and trimming were worked out from the DNA. This sample has approximately 340,000 clones in its table, and about 70% of those were observed once. Together, the top ten hold 10% of the sample.

Including cysteine and phenylalanine, the CDR3 has 18 amino acids. Only the CDR3 DNA is retained, 54 bases long and in frame from the first base. The germline V gene yields SGHNT for CDR1 and YENEEA for CDR2. Relative to germline, V is missing 1 base and J is missing 4 bases, with 11 bases of the junction outside any gene match. The donors were healthy, HIV-negative adults with no recently reported acute infections or vaccinations. Only Caucasian adults living in Nashville, Tennessee, USA were represented among the donors. CD4+ T cells were enriched by magnetic negative selection; naive cells were then positively selected on CD45RA, and the negative fraction formed the memory subset. After blood collection by leukapheresis, PBMCs were isolated using Ficoll-Histopaque density gradient centrifugation and then cryopreserved in the vapor phase of liquid nitrogen. Analytical flow cytometry was used to check the purity and quantity of every magnetically sorted T cell population. From each sorted fraction, genomic DNA was isolated and quantified by UV absorbance on a Nanodrop 2000c.

Note on this clone: Its antigen target is currently unknown. No much larger clone is present one base from it, and per-base qualities are unavailable.

What the research found in general, with its limitations: Only blood was sampled, and tissue TCR repertoires likely differ from those in blood. Compared with non-shared clonotypes, the clonotypes found in all four sorted-subset donors had higher generation probabilities. Approximately 4.8% of naive CD4, 3.5% of naive CD8, approximately 2.2% of memory CD4, and 0.4% of memory CD8 clonotypes were shared across four donors. Naive subsets generally had larger estimated clonotype richness than memory subsets. Pairwise subsampling indicated that sequencing depth was expected to affect the degree of clonotype sharing among donors. Because the study included only a small number of donors, the genetic and exposure-history diversity represented was limited. Rarefaction of sorted-subset datasets indicated incomplete sequencing despite the large sequencing depth.

This receptor was taken from a young man in good health. The rearrangement combines TRBV11-3 with TRBJ2-7; the central 12 bases match TRBD2. Specimen: memory CD4+ T cells sorted from blood. The sample's cell subset or site, from its label and the paper: CD45RA-negative fraction. The DNA reads as follows: TGTGCCAGCAGCTTAGTCGGGCTAGCGGGAGGGTGGGGGTACGAGCAGTACTTC. Its protein reads: CASSLVGLAGGWGYEQYF.